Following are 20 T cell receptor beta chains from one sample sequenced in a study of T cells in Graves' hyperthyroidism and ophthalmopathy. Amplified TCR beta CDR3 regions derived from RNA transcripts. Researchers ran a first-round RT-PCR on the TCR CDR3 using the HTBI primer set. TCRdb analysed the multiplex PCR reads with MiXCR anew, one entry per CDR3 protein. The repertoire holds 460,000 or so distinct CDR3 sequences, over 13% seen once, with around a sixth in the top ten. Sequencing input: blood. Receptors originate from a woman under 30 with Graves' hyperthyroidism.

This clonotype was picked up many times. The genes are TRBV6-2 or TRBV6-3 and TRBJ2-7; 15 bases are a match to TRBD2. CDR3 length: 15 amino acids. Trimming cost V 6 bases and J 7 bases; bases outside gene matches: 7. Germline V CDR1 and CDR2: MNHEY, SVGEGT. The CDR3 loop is CASRPPGLAGGEQYV. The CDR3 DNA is TGTGCCAGCAGACCTCCGGGACTAGCGGGAGGTGAGCAGTACGTC.

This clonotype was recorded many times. CDR3 residues: CASSFEGAVSEAFF. In DNA, the CDR3 is TGTGCCAGCAGCTTCGAGGGGGCCGTTAGTGAAGCTTTCTTT. This chain joins TRBV11-2 and TRBJ1-1, with TRBD1 identical over 7 bases. The junction had 8 bases not matched to a gene; V was cut back by 3 bases and J by 7 bases. Per germline, CDR1 SGHAT and CDR2 FQNNGV. This CDR3 region has 14 residues.

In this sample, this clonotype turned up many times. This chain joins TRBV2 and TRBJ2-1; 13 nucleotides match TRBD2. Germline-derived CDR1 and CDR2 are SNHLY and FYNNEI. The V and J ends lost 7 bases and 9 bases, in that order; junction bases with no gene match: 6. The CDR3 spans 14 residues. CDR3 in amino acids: CASKLAGGLREQFF. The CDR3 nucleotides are TGTGCCAGCAAACTAGCGGGAGGGCTTCGTGAGCAGTTCTTC.

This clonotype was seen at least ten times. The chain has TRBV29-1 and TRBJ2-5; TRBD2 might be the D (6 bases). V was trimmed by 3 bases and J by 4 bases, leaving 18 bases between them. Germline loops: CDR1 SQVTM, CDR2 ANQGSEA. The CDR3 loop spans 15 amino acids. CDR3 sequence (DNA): TGCAGCGTTGATAATATGTGGGGGGACCGAGAGACCCAGTACTTC. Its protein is CSVDNMWGDRETQYF.

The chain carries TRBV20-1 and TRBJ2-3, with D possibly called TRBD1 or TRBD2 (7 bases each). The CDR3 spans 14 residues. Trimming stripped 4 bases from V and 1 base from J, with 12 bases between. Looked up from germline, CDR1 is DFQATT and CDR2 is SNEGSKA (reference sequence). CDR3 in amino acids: CSATGGDGTDTQYF. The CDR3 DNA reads TGCAGTGCTACAGGGGGGGATGGCACAGATACGCAGTATTTT.

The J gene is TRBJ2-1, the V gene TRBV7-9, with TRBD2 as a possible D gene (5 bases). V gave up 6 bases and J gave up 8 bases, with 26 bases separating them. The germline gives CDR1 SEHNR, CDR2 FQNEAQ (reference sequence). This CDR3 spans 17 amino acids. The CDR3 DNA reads TGTGCCAGCAGTCAAACCGGGGTCTTGAGGGAGACCGATGAGCAGTTCTTC. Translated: CASSQTGVLRETDEQFF.

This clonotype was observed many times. The CDR3, as DNA: TGTGCCAGCAGCACGGGAGGGCCAGGGTCGGGCAGGGACACCGGGGAGCTGTTTTTT. It is translated as CASSTGGPGSGRDTGELFF. The V call is TRBV11-1, the J call TRBJ2-2, with 8 bases matching TRBD2. With 5 bases clipped from V and 3 bases from J, the junction kept 17 bases outside the gene matches. Germline CDR1 is SGHAT and CDR2 is FQDESV (reference sequence). The length of the CDR3 is 19 residues.

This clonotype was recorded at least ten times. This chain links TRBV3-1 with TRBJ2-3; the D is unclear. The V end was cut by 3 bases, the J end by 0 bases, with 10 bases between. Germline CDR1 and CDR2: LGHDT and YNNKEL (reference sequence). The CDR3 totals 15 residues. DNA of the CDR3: TGTGCCAGCAGCCATAACGTTGAAAGCACAGATACGCAGTATTTT. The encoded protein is CASSHNVESTDTQYF.

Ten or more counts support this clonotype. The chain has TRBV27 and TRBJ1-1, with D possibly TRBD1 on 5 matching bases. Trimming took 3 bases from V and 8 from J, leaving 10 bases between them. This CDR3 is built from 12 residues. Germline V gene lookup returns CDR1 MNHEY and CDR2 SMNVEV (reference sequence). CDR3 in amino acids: CASSFLQGEAFF. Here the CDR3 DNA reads TGTGCCAGCAGTTTCCTCCAGGGAGAAGCTTTCTTT.

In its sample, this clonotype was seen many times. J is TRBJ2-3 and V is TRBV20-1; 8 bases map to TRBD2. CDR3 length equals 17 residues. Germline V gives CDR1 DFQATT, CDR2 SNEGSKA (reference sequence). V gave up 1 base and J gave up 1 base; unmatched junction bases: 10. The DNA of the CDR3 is TGCAGTGCTAGAGCTGCCGGAGCGGGAGAGGGCACAGATACGCAGTATTTT. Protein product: CSARAAGAGEGTDTQYF.

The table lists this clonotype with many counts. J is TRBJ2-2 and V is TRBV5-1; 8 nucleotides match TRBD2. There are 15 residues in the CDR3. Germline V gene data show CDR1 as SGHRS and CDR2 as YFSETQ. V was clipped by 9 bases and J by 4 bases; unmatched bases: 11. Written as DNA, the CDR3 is TGCGCCACTACAAAACTAGCGGTGGGCACCGGGGAGCTGTTTTTT. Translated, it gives CATTKLAVGTGELFF. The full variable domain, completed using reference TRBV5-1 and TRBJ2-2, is KAGVTQTPRYLIKTRGQQVTLSCSPISGHRSVSWYQQTPGQGLQFLFEYFSETQRNKGNFPGRFSGRQFSNSRSEMNVSTLELGDSALYLCATTKLAVGTGELFFGEGSRLTVL.

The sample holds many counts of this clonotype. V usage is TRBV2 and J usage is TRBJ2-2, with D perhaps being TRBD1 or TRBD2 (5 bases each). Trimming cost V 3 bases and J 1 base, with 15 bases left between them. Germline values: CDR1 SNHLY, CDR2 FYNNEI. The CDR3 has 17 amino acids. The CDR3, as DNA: TGTGCCAGCAGTGAGGGACCTCGGGTCCTGAACACCGGGGAGCTGTTTTTT. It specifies CASSEGPRVLNTGELFF.

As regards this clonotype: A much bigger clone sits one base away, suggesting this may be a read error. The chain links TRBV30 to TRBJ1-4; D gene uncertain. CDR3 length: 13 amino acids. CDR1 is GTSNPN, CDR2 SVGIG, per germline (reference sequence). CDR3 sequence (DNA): TGTGCCTCGAGTCTAAGCGTCAATGAAAAACTGTTTTTT. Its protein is CASSLSVNEKLFF.

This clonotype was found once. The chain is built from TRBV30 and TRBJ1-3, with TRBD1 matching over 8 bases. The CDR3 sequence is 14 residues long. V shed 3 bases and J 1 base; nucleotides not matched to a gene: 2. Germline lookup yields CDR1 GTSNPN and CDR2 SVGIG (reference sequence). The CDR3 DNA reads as TGTGCCTGGAGGCGACAGGGGTCTGGAAACACCATATATTTT. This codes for CAWRRQGSGNTIYF.

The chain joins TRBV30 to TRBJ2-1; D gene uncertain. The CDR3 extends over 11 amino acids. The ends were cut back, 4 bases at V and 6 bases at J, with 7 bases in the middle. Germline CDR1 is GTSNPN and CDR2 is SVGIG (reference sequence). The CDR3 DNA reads TGTGCCTGGATGTCGTTCAATGAGCAGTTCTTC. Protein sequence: CAWMSFNEQFF.

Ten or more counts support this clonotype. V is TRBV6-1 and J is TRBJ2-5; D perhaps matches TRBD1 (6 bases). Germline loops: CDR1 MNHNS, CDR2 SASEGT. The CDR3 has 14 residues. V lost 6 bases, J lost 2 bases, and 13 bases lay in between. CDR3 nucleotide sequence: TGTGCCAGCAGGGTATACAGGGCTCAAGAGACCCAGTACTTC. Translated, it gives CASRVYRAQETQYF.

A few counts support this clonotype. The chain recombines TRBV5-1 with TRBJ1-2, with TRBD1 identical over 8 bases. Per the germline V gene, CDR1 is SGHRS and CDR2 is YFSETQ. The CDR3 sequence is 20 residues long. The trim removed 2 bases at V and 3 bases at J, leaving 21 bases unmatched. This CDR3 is CASSFGPTGIQGGRYYGYTF. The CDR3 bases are TGCGCCAGCAGCTTCGGCCCGACAGGGATACAGGGGGGCCGCTACTATGGCTACACCTTC.

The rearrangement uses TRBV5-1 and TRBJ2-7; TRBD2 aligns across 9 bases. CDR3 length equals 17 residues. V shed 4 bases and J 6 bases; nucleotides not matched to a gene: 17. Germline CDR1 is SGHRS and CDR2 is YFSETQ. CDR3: CASSVAYLSGSSVEQYF. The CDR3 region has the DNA TGCGCCAGCAGCGTGGCATACCTTAGCGGGAGTTCGGTCGAGCAGTACTTC. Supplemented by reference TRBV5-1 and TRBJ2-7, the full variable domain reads KAGVTQTPRYLIKTRGQQVTLSCSPISGHRSVSWYQQTPGQGLQFLFEYFSETQRNKGNFPGRFSGRQFSNSRSEMNVSTLELGDSALYLCASSVAYLSGSSVEQYFGPGTRLTVT.

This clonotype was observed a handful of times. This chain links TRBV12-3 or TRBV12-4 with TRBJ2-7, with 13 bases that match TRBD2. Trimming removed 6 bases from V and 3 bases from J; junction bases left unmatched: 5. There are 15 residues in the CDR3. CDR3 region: CASRPGLAGFYEQYV. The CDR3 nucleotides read TGTGCCAGCAGACCGGGACTAGCGGGGTTCTACGAGCAGTACGTC.

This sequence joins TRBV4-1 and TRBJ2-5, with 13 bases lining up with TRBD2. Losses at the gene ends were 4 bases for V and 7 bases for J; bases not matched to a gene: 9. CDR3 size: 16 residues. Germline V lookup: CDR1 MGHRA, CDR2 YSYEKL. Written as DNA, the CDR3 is TGCGCCAGCAGCCCGGGACTAGCGGGAAACGAGGCGACCCAGTACTTC. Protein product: CASSPGLAGNEATQYF.